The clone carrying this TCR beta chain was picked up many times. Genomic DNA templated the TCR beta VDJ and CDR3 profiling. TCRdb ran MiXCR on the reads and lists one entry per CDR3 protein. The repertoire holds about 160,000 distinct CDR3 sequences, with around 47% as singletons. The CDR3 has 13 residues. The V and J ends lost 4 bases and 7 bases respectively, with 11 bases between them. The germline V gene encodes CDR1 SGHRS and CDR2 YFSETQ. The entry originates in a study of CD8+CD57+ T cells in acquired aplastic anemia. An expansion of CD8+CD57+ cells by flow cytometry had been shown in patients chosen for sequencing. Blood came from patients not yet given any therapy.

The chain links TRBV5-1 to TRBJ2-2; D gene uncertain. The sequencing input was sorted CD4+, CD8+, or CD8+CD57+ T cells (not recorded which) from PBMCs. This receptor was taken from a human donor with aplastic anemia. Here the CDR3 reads CASSASGVGELFF. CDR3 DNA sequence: TGCGCCAGCAGCGCGAGTGGAGTCGGGGAGCTGTTTTTT.